Given below is one T cell receptor (beta chain) in context. The antigen is undetermined. These data originate in a study of T cell responses to AZD1222 COVID-19 vaccine. For the study at large: Pooling of second doses given at about 4 or about 12 weeks was done.

Data came from immunoSEQ multiplex PCR; TCRdb stores just in-frame clones and leaves some out. The sample includes about 150,000 clones, 75% to 95% of them seen just once. Study-level results: With two AZD1222 doses given, Spike-specific TCR breadth and depth both rose. Most donors were white British, females outnumbered males, and clonal diversity was possibly underestimated.

Germline V gene lookup returns CDR1 MDHEN and CDR2 SYDVKM. V dropped 5 bases and J dropped 1 base, with 11 bases sitting between them. This CDR3 spans 14 amino acids. This TCR was recovered from an adult in good health. The rearrangement joins TRBV28 to TRBJ1-2; D may be TRBD1 (6 bases). Sequenced here: peripheral blood, sampled on day 0 of AZD1222 vaccination. CDR3 in amino acids: CASSPGQNNYGYTF. The CDR3 nucleotides read TGTGCCAGCAGTCCGGGACAAAATAACTATGGCTACACCTTC.